This TCR beta chain was sequenced for a study of T cell repertoires in cytomegalovirus infection. The overall study: CMV epitopes in the study were HLA-C-restricted (recently identified) and HLA-B-restricted (well studied). Study-wide results and limits: HLA-C-restricted CMV clonotypes gave the most frequent clonotype in two of eight donors.

From the reads, TCRdb called clonotypes with MiXCR, one entry per CDR3 protein. This table holds about 83,000 distinct CDR3 sequences, around 28% found once. The CDR3 runs 13 residues. Per the germline V gene, CDR1 is MGHRA and CDR2 is YSYEKL. V shed 3 bases and J shed 2 bases, with 7 bases lying between them. This clonotype was observed at least ten times. As yet, its antigen is unknown. The source was CD8+ T cells from cultured PBMCs, collected from culture after CMV antigen stimulation. The clonotype originates from a human donor in good health (CMV status not recorded). Some clones in this sample may be carry-over from other donors' samples. The chain recombines TRBV4-1 with TRBJ1-2; D uncertain. The CDR3 spells CASSHDGNYGYTF. The CDR3 coding sequence is TGCGCCAGCAGCCATGACGGCAACTATGGCTACACCTTC.